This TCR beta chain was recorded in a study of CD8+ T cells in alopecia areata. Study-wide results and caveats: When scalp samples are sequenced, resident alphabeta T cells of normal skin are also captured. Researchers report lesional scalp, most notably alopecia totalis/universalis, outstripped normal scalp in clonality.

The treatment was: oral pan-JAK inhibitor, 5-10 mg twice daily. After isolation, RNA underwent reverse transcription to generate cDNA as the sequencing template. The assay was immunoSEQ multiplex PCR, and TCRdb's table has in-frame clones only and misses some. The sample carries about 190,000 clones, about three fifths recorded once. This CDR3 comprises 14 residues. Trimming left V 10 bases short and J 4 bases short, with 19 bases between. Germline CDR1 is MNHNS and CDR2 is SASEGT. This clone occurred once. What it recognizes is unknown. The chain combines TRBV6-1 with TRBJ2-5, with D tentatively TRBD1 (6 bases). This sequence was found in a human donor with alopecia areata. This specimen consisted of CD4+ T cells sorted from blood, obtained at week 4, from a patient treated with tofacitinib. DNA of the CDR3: TGTGCCACCGAAAAGGGGGTCCGGGGAGAGACCCAGTACTTC. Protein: CATEKGVRGETQYF.